The 17 T cell receptor beta chains presented below share a single source sample, sequenced in a study of OX40 agonist ivuxolimab in advanced cancers. TCRdb's table, derived via immunoSEQ multiplex PCR, lists solely in-frame clones and lacks some. This table has 50,000 to 70,000 clones, around four fifths appearing once. Sample: CD4+ or CD8+ T cells sorted from blood, taken in a trial of the OX40 agonist ivuxolimab. Receptors were obtained from an adult with an advanced solid tumor such as melanoma, head and neck, liver or kidney cancer.

This chain links TRBV11-3 with TRBJ2-4; D not certain. From germline, CDR1 is SGHNT and CDR2 YENEEA. Deletions cut 3 bases from V and 0 bases from J, with 6 bases between. CDR3 length: 14 residues. The DNA for the CDR3 is TGTGCCAGCAGCTTGCGATTAGCCAAAAACATTCAGTACTTC. Amino acid sequence: CASSLRLAKNIQYF.

This chain joins TRBV9 and TRBJ1-1; D is undetermined. Trimming took off 3 bases at V and 4 bases at J, with 19 bases between the two ends. The CDR3 contains 16 residues. CDR1 SGDLS and CDR2 YYNGEE come from the germline V gene. In DNA, the CDR3 is TGTGCCAGCAGCGCCGTTAATCAAGCTGACGGCACTGAAGCTTTCTTT. This codes for CASSAVNQADGTEAFF.

This clone has a handful of counts. J is TRBJ1-2 and V is TRBV9; D possibly corresponds to TRBD1 (5 bases). The V gene's germline CDR1 is SGDLS and CDR2 YYNGEE. This CDR3 is built from 15 residues. Trimming took off 5 bases at V and 3 bases at J, with 17 bases between the two ends. The CDR3 protein is CASSPPSGYHYGYTF. The DNA of the CDR3 is TGTGCCAGCAGTCCCCCCTCAGGGTACCACTATGGCTACACCTTC.

The chain recombines TRBV7-6 with TRBJ2-5; weak D call: TRBD2 (6 bases). The CDR3 spans 14 residues. The V end was cut by 1 base, the J end by 5 bases, with 11 bases between. Per the germline V gene, CDR1 is SGHVS and CDR2 is FNYEAQ. In DNA, the CDR3 is TGTGCCAGCAGCTTAGATCGGGGGTCGGAGACCCAGTACTTC. This encodes CASSLDRGSETQYF.

This chain joins TRBV27 and TRBJ1-4; D is uncertain. The germline V and J ends were trimmed by 5 bases and 6 bases, with 13 bases remaining between them. The germline gives CDR1 MNHEY, CDR2 SMNVEV (reference sequence). The CDR3 extends over 14 amino acids. CDR3 sequence reads: CASSTLGTDEKLFF. CDR3 bases: TGTGCCAGCAGTACGTTAGGAACGGATGAAAAACTGTTTTTT.

This sequence joins TRBV28 and TRBJ2-7, with a possible D match to TRBD2 (5 bases). V gave up 5 bases and J gave up 4 bases, with 9 bases separating them. The CDR3 consists of 12 residues. Looked up from germline, CDR1 is MDHEN and CDR2 is SYDVKM. Here the CDR3 DNA reads TGTGCCAGCAGTCCCCCGGGGTACGAGCAGTACTTC. It codes for CASSPPGYEQYF. Together with reference TRBV28 and TRBJ2-7, the CDR3 gives the full variable domain: DVKVTQSSRYLVKRTGEKVFLECVQDMDHENMFWYRQDPGLGLRLIYFSYDVKMKEKGDIPEGYSVSREKKERFSLILESASTNQTSMYLCASSPPGYEQYFGPGTRLTVT.

The V call is TRBV2, the J call TRBJ2-5; D remains unclear. The germline V gene encodes CDR1 SNHLY and CDR2 FYNNEI. V lost 4 bases, J lost 5 bases, and 5 bases lay in between. The length of the CDR3 is 11 residues. CDR3 residues: CASSAGETQYF. The CDR3 nucleotides are TGTGCCAGCAGTGCCGGTGAGACCCAGTACTTC.

CDR3 sequence: CASSSGTGVGEKLFF. CDR3 DNA: TGTGCCAGCAGTTCCGGGACAGGGGTTGGTGAAAAACTGTTTTTT. The rearrangement uses TRBV6-5 and TRBJ1-4, with TRBD1 matching over 10 bases. CDR1 and CDR2 from the germline V gene are MNHEY and SVGAGI. The trim removed 4 bases at V and 7 bases at J, leaving 6 bases unmatched. The CDR3 has 15 residues.

The chain combines TRBV2 with TRBJ2-3; D may be TRBD2 (5 bases). The CDR3 has 15 amino acids. Germline lookup yields CDR1 SNHLY and CDR2 FYNNEI. V dropped 6 bases and J dropped 0 bases, with 13 bases sitting between them. CDR3 nucleotides: TGTGCCAGCAGAGAGGTCCGCGGGAGCACAGATACGCAGTATTTT. Translation: CASREVRGSTDTQYF.

The CDR3 loop is CASSQRGGLLDEQYF. The CDR3 coding sequence is TGTGCCAGCAGCCAAAGGGGAGGGTTACTTGATGAGCAGTACTTC. V gene TRBV6-5 combines with J gene TRBJ2-7, with 7 bases fitting TRBD2. Germline V gene sequence: CDR1 MNHEY, CDR2 SVGAGI. Losses at the gene ends were 6 bases for V and 7 bases for J; bases not matched to a gene: 15. The CDR3 loop spans 15 amino acids.

The genes are TRBV21-1 and TRBJ2-7; TRBD2 reflects the table's D call only, with no check against the DNA. TRBV21-1 is flagged as a pseudogene. This CDR3 spans 16 amino acids. The CDR3 protein is CASSPRSNLISYEQYF. The CDR3 DNA reads TGTGCCAGCAGCCCGAGGTCTAACCTGATTTCCTACGAGCAGTACTTC.

This clone was recorded once. The chain employs TRBV5-1 and TRBJ2-1, with 7 bases aligning to TRBD1. In germline, CDR1 is SGHRS, CDR2 YFSETQ. After removal of 0 bases from V and 9 bases from J, the junction contained 6 bases not matched to a gene. CDR3 size: 14 residues. DNA for the CDR3: TGCGCCAGCAGCTTGGATGGTGCAGGGGGTGAGCAGTTCTTC. Translation: CASSLDGAGGEQFF.

The chain couples TRBV7-2 to TRBJ2-7; D uncertain. The germline gives CDR1 SGHTA, CDR2 FQGNSA. The CDR3 loop spans 13 amino acids. The V and J ends lost 1 base and 5 bases respectively, with 9 bases between them. The CDR3 nucleotides read TGTGCCAGCAGCTTAGGTGGCACCGACGAGCAGTACTTC. Protein sequence: CASSLGGTDEQYF.

The CDR3 region is CASRLVAGRANTGELFF. The CDR3 DNA follows: TGTGCCAGCCGTCTGGTGGCGGGAAGGGCGAACACCGGGGAGCTGTTTTTT. The chain has TRBV5-4 and TRBJ2-2; possible D gene TRBD2, 6 bases. The CDR3 sequence is 17 residues long. Trimming took 7 bases from V and 0 from J, leaving 19 bases between them. Germline CDR1 reads SGHNT; CDR2 reads YYREEE (reference sequence).

The chain couples TRBV5-8 to TRBJ2-1; D uncertain. CDR3 length: 15 amino acids. Germline V gene lookup returns CDR1 SGHTS and CDR2 YDEGEE. Trimming removed 2 bases from V and 4 bases from J, with 13 bases in between. Here the CDR3 DNA reads TGTGCCAGCAGCTTTGTTCCAGCCTTGTACAATGAGCAGTTCTTC. It specifies CASSFVPALYNEQFF.

CDR3 region: CASSLAWSSYNEQFF. The CDR3 DNA reads TGTGCCAGCAGCCTAGCGTGGAGCTCCTACAATGAGCAGTTCTTC. J is TRBJ2-1 and V is TRBV6-5; tentative D call: TRBD2 (6 bases). Germline V gene sequence: CDR1 MNHEY, CDR2 SVGAGI. This CDR3 has 15 amino acids. V lost 6 bases and J 0 bases, leaving 12 bases between the germline ends.

The chain combines TRBV9 with TRBJ2-2; D perhaps matches TRBD1 (6 bases). Germline values: CDR1 SGDLS, CDR2 YYNGEE. This CDR3 has 15 residues. Trimming pared 4 bases from V and 6 bases from J, leaving 16 bases between. The CDR3 spells CASSPSGDWAGELFF. The CDR3 DNA sequence: TGTGCCAGCAGCCCCTCAGGGGATTGGGCCGGGGAGCTGTTTTTT.